Listed here are 9 T cell receptor beta chains from one sample, sequenced in a study of blood T cell repertoires in COVID-19. Generated by immunoSEQ multiplex PCR, the TCRdb table keeps only in-frame clones and is missing some. Altogether approximately 140,000 clones are present, around nine tenths being singletons, with the ten largest covering more than 2%. The material sequenced was peripheral blood. The receptors were sampled from a man aged 65-85 years with active COVID-19.

The chain employs TRBV6-5 and TRBJ1-1; maybe TRBD1 (5 bases). Germline CDR1 reads MNHEY; CDR2 reads SVGAGI. Between the trimmed V and J ends, which lost 8 bases and 3 bases, there was a span of 10 bases. CDR3 length: 12 amino acids. CDR3 DNA: TGTGCCAGCTCTACAGGATACACTGAAGCTTTCTTT. This gives the protein CASSTGYTEAFF.

The rearrangement links TRBV9 to TRBJ2-3; 7 bases map to TRBD2. V gave up 2 bases and J gave up 0 bases; unmatched junction bases: 3. CDR1 is SGDLS, CDR2 YYNGEE, per germline. The CDR3 runs 15 residues. Here the CDR3 reads CASSVPSGSTDTQYF. CDR3 coding DNA: TGTGCCAGCAGCGTTCCTAGCGGTAGCACAGATACGCAGTATTTT.

This clone was observed a single time. CDR3 in DNA: TGTGCCAGCAGTTTGGGACAGGGGCCGGGAGCTTTCTTT. Translating it yields CASSLGQGPGAFF. This chain connects TRBV28 to TRBJ1-1; 10 bases align to TRBD1. The trim removed 3 bases at V and 10 bases at J, leaving 5 bases unmatched. Per germline, CDR1 MDHEN and CDR2 SYDVKM. The CDR3 consists of 13 residues.

This sequence joins TRBV3-1 (or the pseudogene TRBV3-2) and TRBJ2-5; TRBD2 matches 9 bases. The CDR3 consists of 13 residues. V was clipped by 8 bases and J by 4 bases; unmatched bases: 5. The germline CDR1 and CDR2 sequences are LGHDT and YNNKEL (reference sequence). The CDR3 loop is CASGAGGPETQYF. The CDR3 nucleotides read TGTGCCAGCGGGGCGGGAGGGCCAGAGACCCAGTACTTC.

This chain connects TRBV5-6 to TRBJ1-4; 8 nucleotides agree with TRBD1. The CDR3 has 16 amino acids. In germline, CDR1 is SGHDT, CDR2 YYEEEE. V shed 4 bases, J shed 5 bases, and the junction held 10 bases outside the gene matches. CDR3 sequence (DNA): TGTGCCAGCAGCGGGACAGGTCAAGGTTTCAATGAAAAACTGTTTTTT. This codes for CASSGTGQGFNEKLFF. The full variable domain, rest sourced from reference TRBV5-6 and TRBJ1-4, is DAGVTQSPTHLIKTRGQQVTLRCSPKSGHDTVSWYQQALGQGPQFIFQYYEEEERQRGNFPDRFSGHQFPNYSSELNVNALLLGDSALYLCASSGTGQGFNEKLFFGSGTQLSVL.

Turning to this clone: Germline is not matched at one junction end, which may reflect a read error. This chain connects TRBV5-1 to TRBJ2-7, with a weak D call TRBD1 (6 bases). The CDR3 has 14 residues. In germline, CDR1 is SGHRS, CDR2 YFSETQ. CDR3 residues: CASSLGNRDNLFVF. CDR3 nucleotide sequence: TGCGCCAGCAGCTTGGGCAACCGGGACAACCTCTTCGTCTTC.

The chain combines TRBV11-2 with TRBJ2-7; the match to TRBD2 covers 12 bases. Trimming took 7 bases from V and 4 from J; bases not matched to a gene: 5. The CDR3 runs to 14 residues. Germline lookup yields CDR1 SGHAT and CDR2 FQNNGV. CDR3 sequence reads: CASTPTSGSYEQYF. The DNA for the CDR3 is TGTGCCAGCACCCCGACTAGCGGGAGTTACGAGCAGTACTTC.

This chain links TRBV6-1 with TRBJ2-7, with D hard to call. V shed 2 bases and J shed 1 base, with 9 bases lying between them. The CDR3 spans 14 residues. CDR1 MNHNS and CDR2 SASEGT come from the germline V gene. This CDR3 reads CASSETTRSYEQYF. Written as DNA, the CDR3 is TGTGCCAGCAGTGAAACCACTCGGTCCTACGAGCAGTACTTC.

J is TRBJ1-2 and V is TRBV15; D unclear. V lost 3 bases and J 3 bases, leaving 8 bases between the germline ends. Germline V lookup: CDR1 LNHNV, CDR2 YYDKDF (reference sequence). This CDR3 has 13 amino acids. CDR3 residues: CATSSSGDYGYTF. CDR3 DNA sequence: TGTGCCACCAGCAGTTCCGGAGACTATGGCTACACCTTC. The whole variable domain, filled in from reference TRBV15 and TRBJ1-2, reads DAMVIQNPRYQVTQFGKPVTLSCSQTLNHNVMYWYQQKSSQAPKLLFHYYDKDFNNEADTPDNFQSRRPNTSFCFLDIRSPGLGDTAMYLCATSSSGDYGYTFGSGTRLTVV.